This is a list of T cell receptor beta chains from one sample in a study of T-cell reconstitution after alpha-beta-depleted transplantation in children. MiXCR was run by TCRdb on the PCR reads, yielding one entry per CDR3 protein. The sample has around 120,000 distinct CDR3 sequences, 20% to 25% seen once. Specimen: PBMCs, mostly from graft donor cells, collected 180 days after TCRalphabeta/CD19-depleted stem cell transplant. The receptors here all came from a male patient between 2 and 9 years old who had a stem cell transplant for chronic granulomatous disease, so the T cells may come from the graft donor. The CDR3 runs from the conserved cysteine through the conserved F or W. The D gene is left open where the match is weak. For some rows the clone size is stated as once, few or many, or as a class when expanded; others skip it.

TRBJ2-1	TRBV3-1	15	many	-	TGTGCCAGCAGGGCCACGAGCTCCGTTAGCAATGAGCAGTTCTTC	CASRATSSVSNEQFF
TRBJ1-2	TRBV7-6	13	few	-	TGTGCCAGCAGCAGGGGGGAATCCTATGGCTACACCTTC	CASSRGESYGYTF
TRBJ2-1	TRBV7-2	12	many	-	TGTGCCAGCAGCTTAGAACGGTCTAGACAGTTCTTC	CASSLERSRQFF
TRBJ1-5	TRBV12-3/TRBV12-4	16	many	-	TGTGCCAGCAGTTCGTCGGGGGGCAATAGCAATCAGCCCCAGCATTTT	CASSSSGGNSNQPQHF
TRBJ1-2	TRBV6-5	14	few	-	TGTGCCAGCAGTTACTCGTTCTCAAACTATGGCTACACCTTC	CASSYSFSNYGYTF
TRBJ1-3	TRBV5-5	15	-	-	TGTGCCAGCAGCTTGGATTGGCTGGCTGGAAACACCATATATTTT	CASSLDWLAGNTIYF
TRBJ2-1	TRBV6-1	15	few	TRBD2	TGTGCCAGCAGCCGGACTAGCGGTTCCTACAATGAGCAGTTCTTC	CASSRTSGSYNEQFF
TRBJ2-3	TRBV10-3	16	-	TRBD2	TGTGCCATCAGAGCCGGGACTAGCGGGGTTGGAGATACGCAGTATTTT	CAIRAGTSGVGDTQYF
TRBJ2-1	TRBV20-1	13	-	-	TGCAGTGCTAGAGAGGCCACCTTGGGTGAGCAGTTCTTC	CSAREATLGEQFF
TRBJ2-5	TRBV29-1	13	-	TRBD1	TGCAGCGTAAGGACAGGAAACAAGGAGACCCAGTACTTC	CSVRTGNKETQYF
TRBJ1-2	TRBV20-1	14	few	TRBD1	TGCAGTGCCAATGACAGGGGGGAAGACTATGGCTACACCTTC	CSANDRGEDYGYTF
TRBJ2-6	TRBV6-2/TRBV6-3	16	few	-	TGTGCCAGCAGTTACGTCAGGGCTACAGGGGCCAACGTCCTGACTTTC	CASSYVRATGANVLTF
TRBJ2-1	TRBV9	11	few	-	TGTGCCAGCAGCGAAACGGGACCCCCAATCTTC	CASSETGPPIF
TRBJ2-7	TRBV20-1	17	few	TRBD2	TGCAGTGCCCCATCTTTGGCTAGCGGGAGAATATCCGACGAGCAGTACTTC	CSAPSLASGRISDEQYF
TRBJ1-6	TRBV4-2	18	many	-	TGTGCCAGCAGCCAACATTCAATTCCGGCCCCGAATAATTCACCCCTCCACTTT	CASSQHSIPAPNNSPLHF
TRBJ2-7	TRBV4-1	16	-	TRBD2	TGCGCCAGCAGCCAAGTCCGGACTAGCGGGAGATACGAGCAGTACTTC	CASSQVRTSGRYEQYF
TRBJ2-2	TRBV7-3	18	-	TRBD2	TGTGCCAGCAGCGAGACTAGCGGGGGGGCCGCGAACACCGGGGAGCTGTTTTTT	CASSETSGGAANTGELFF
TRBJ2-7	TRBV5-1	15	-	TRBD2	TGCGCCAGCAGCCTAGAGCGGGAGCCGTACTACGAGCAGTACTTC	CASSLEREPYYEQYF
TRBJ1-5	TRBV15	16	many	-	TGTGCCACCAGCAGTGCCGAGGGGAAGGGGAATCAGCCCCAGCATTTT	CATSSAEGKGNQPQHF
TRBJ2-1	TRBV20-1	14	many	TRBD2	TGCAGTGCTAGAAGGACTAGCGGGCTCAATGAGCAGTTCTTC	CSARRTSGLNEQFF
TRBJ2-1	TRBV28	12	-	-	TGTGCCAGCAGTTTTTCAGGGGATGAGCAGTTCTTC	CASSFSGDEQFF
TRBJ2-2	TRBV10-2	14	-	-	TGCGCCAGCAGTGATGTAGCGCCGCCCTGGGAGCTGTTTTTT	CASSDVAPPWELFF
TRBJ2-3	TRBV28	15	many	-	TGTGCCAGCAGGCCGGGACCGCCGAACACAGATACGCAGTATTTT	CASRPGPPNTDTQYF
TRBJ2-5	TRBV12-3/TRBV12-4	14	-	TRBD2	TGTGCCAGCCAGACTAGCGGTTATGCGGAGACCCAGTACTTC	CASQTSGYAETQYF
TRBJ2-2	TRBV12-3/TRBV12-4	15	-	TRBD2	TGTGCCAGCACCACCCGGCGGGGGACTAGCGGGGAGCTGTTTTTT	CASTTRRGTSGELFF
TRBJ2-1	TRBV20-1	16	-	TRBD2	TGCAGTGCTGGAGCCCATGAGACTAGCAGTGACAATGAGCAGTTCTTC	CSAGAHETSSDNEQFF
TRBJ2-7	TRBV20-1	14	many	-	TGCAGTGCTAGTTTGGGGGCCAGTAGGGACGAGCAGTACTTC	CSASLGASRDEQYF
TRBJ2-5	TRBV9	20	-	TRBD2	TGTGCCAGCAGCGTAGGTAGTCGACTAGCGGGGGATCTTTTCCAAGAGACCCAGTACTTC	CASSVGSRLAGDLFQETQYF
TRBJ2-2	TRBV29-1	13	many	-	TGCAGCGTTATGGGACTTTATACCGGGGAGCTGTTTTTT	CSVMGLYTGELFF
TRBJ1-1	TRBV15	15	-	TRBD1	TGTGCCACCAGCATAGACAGGGGGGTGAACACTGAAGCTTTCTTT	CATSIDRGVNTEAFF
TRBJ1-1	TRBV20-1	14	many	TRBD1	TGCAGTGCTAGGACAGGGGCGCGGGACACTGAAGCTTTCTTT	CSARTGARDTEAFF
TRBJ2-1	TRBV7-8	15	-	TRBD2	TGTGCCAGCAGCCAGGGACTAGCGAGTTACAATGAGCAGTTCTTC	CASSQGLASYNEQFF
TRBJ2-3	TRBV10-3	12	few	-	TGTGCCATCAGAGGGGACACAGATACGCAGTATTTT	CAIRGDTDTQYF
TRBJ1-2	TRBV5-1	14	-	TRBD1	TGCGCCAGCAGCTCCCGACAGGGGGCGACCGGCTACACCTTC	CASSSRQGATGYTF
TRBJ2-7	TRBV12-3/TRBV12-4	14	many	-	TGTGCCAGCAGATCCGGGGCAGCTTCCTACGAGCAGTACTTC	CASRSGAASYEQYF
TRBJ2-7	TRBV4-3	16	-	-	TGCGCCAGCAGCCAAGAGTGGGGGTTTAGCTCCTACGAGCAGTACTTC	CASSQEWGFSSYEQYF
TRBJ2-1	TRBV9	16	many	TRBD2	TGTGCCAGCAGCGTAGTCGCGACTAGCGGGAGTCTTGAGCAGTTCTTC	CASSVVATSGSLEQFF
TRBJ1-1	TRBV5-6	13	few	-	TGTGCCAGCAGCCGGGGCATAAACACTGAAGCTTTCTTT	CASSRGINTEAFF
TRBJ2-7	TRBV15	15	few	-	TGTGCCACCAGCAGAGGGGTGGGACAAGCATACGAGCAGTACTTC	CATSRGVGQAYEQYF
TRBJ2-1	TRBV15	14	many	-	TGTGCCACCAGCGGAGGGCCGATTGTCAATGAGCAGTTCTTC	CATSGGPIVNEQFF
TRBJ1-5	TRBV15	14	few	-	TGTGCCACCAGCAGATTCGGAGTCAATCAGCCCCAGCATTTT	CATSRFGVNQPQHF
TRBJ1-1	TRBV29-1	10	few	TRBD1	TGCAGCGTGGAACAGGGGGGGGCTTTCTTT	CSVEQGGAFF
TRBJ2-7	TRBV12-3/TRBV12-4	14	-	TRBD1	TGTGCCAGCAGTCAGGGACAGGGTTGGAGAGAGCAGTACTTC	CASSQGQGWREQYF